This is a list of T cell receptor beta chains from one sample in a study of blood T cell repertoires in COVID-19. Method: immunoSEQ multiplex PCR; TCRdb's copy keeps in-frame clones and lacks some. The repertoire includes 120,000 to 150,000 clones, 84% of them detected once, and 35% to 40% sits in the top ten. Specimen: peripheral blood. These receptor sequences come from a human donor in a cohort sampled during active COVID-19. CDR3s include the opening cysteine and the closing phenylalanine or tryptophan. A D gene is named only where the DNA matches it firmly. Size tells how often a clone was seen (once, few, many) or the class of an expanded clone, and some rows leave it out.

abundance | d_gene | j_gene | v_gene | CDR3nt | CDR3aa
NA | TRBD1 | TRBJ1-2 | TRBV4-1 | TGCGCCAGCAGCCCAGCCGGACAGGGCCTCTATGGCTACACCTTC | CASSPAGQGLYGYTF
once | NA | TRBJ1-2 | TRBV2 | TGTGCCAGCAGTGAAGCCGAGCGACTTGGCTACACCTTC | CASSEAERLGYTF
NA | TRBD1 | TRBJ1-1 | TRBV7-2 | TGTGCCAGCAGCTTAGGGGGGGCAGGGGGCACTGAAGCTTTCTTT | CASSLGGAGGTEAFF
NA | NA | TRBJ1-1 | TRBV18 | TGTGCCAGCTCACCCAAAGCGGGGGCCGAAGCTTTCTTT | CASSPKAGAEAFF
NA | TRBD2 | TRBJ2-1 | TRBV29-1 | TGCAGCGTTGAACGCCCCGGGACTAGCGGGGGGGCCTGGTACAATGAGCAGTTCTTC | CSVERPGTSGGAWYNEQFF
NA | NA | TRBJ1-5 | TRBV4-2 | TGTGCCAGCAGCCAAGATAGACAGAGCAATCAGCCCCAGCATTTT | CASSQDRQSNQPQHF
NA | NA | TRBJ2-6 | TRBV11-3 | TGTGCCAGCAGCCCCCGGGGAACCGCTGGGGCCAACGTCCTGACTTTC | CASSPRGTAGANVLTF
NA | NA | TRBJ1-5 | TRBV6-5 | TGTGCCAGCAGTTACGGAGGTAGCAATCAGCCCCAGCATTTT | CASSYGGSNQPQHF
NA | TRBD1 | TRBJ1-5 | TRBV7-9 | TGTGCCAGCAGCGGGACAGCAAGCAATCAGCCCCAGCATTTT | CASSGTASNQPQHF
NA | TRBD1 | TRBJ1-6 | TRBV5-4 | TGTGCCAGCAACCGGGGTGCGGGACAGGGTGGTTCACCCCTCCACTTT | CASNRGAGQGGSPLHF
NA | NA | TRBJ2-5 | TRBV2 | TGTGCCAGCACCCTTGACAGGCAATTGGCGACCCAGTACTTC | CASTLDRQLATQYF
NA | NA | TRBJ1-5 | TRBV6-2/TRBV6-3 | TGTGCCAGCAGTCGAGGGGAGGGCAATCAGCCCCAGCATTTT | CASSRGEGNQPQHF
NA | TRBD2 | TRBJ2-3 | TRBV13 | TGTGCCAGCAGCTCCAGTATAGCGGGGGGGCGGAGCACAGATACGCAGTATTTT | CASSSSIAGGRSTDTQYF
NA | TRBD1 | TRBJ2-7 | TRBV5-1 | TGCGCCAGCAGCGCCCGACAGGGAATCCACGAGCAGTACTTC | CASSARQGIHEQYF
NA | TRBD1 | TRBJ1-4 | TRBV6-6 | TGTGCCAGCAGCAGACAGGGTAGGGCTAATGAAAAACTGTTTTTT | CASSRQGRANEKLFF
NA | NA | TRBJ2-5 | TRBV5-1 | TGCGCCAGCAGCTTGGGTGCCCCCGGGACCCAGTACTTC | CASSLGAPGTQYF
NA | NA | TRBJ2-7 | TRBV25-1 | TGTGCCAGCAGTGAATTAGTTTACAGGGGGGGCGAGCAGTACTTC | CASSELVYRGGEQYF
NA | NA | TRBJ2-2 | TRBV5-1 | TGCGCCAGCAATATGCGCGTCGGGGAGCTGTTTTTT | CASNMRVGELFF
NA | NA | TRBJ1-5 | TRBV28 | TGTGCCAGCAGACCCGAACAGGGAGTGGATCAGCCCCAGCATTTT | CASRPEQGVDQPQHF
NA | TRBD1 | TRBJ2-7 | TRBV30 | TGTGCCTGTACCCGGGACAGGGGAGCCGAGCAGTACTTC | CACTRDRGAEQYF
NA | TRBD2 | TRBJ2-3 | TRBV10-2 | TGCGCCAGCAGTGAAGGACTAGCGGGCCTCGCCACAGATACGCAGTATTTT | CASSEGLAGLATDTQYF
NA | NA | TRBJ2-5 | TRBV7-7 | TGTGCCAGCAGCTCCCAGACGGGAGTCCAAGAGACCCAGTACTTC | CASSSQTGVQETQYF
NA | TRBD2 | TRBJ2-3 | TRBV30 | TGTGCCTGGAGGACTAGCGGGGGGGCGGATACGCAGTATTTT | CAWRTSGGADTQYF
NA | NA | TRBJ2-1 | TRBV19 | TGTGCCAGTAGTATAGACATTCCCGGGACTTTCTACAATGAGCAGTTCTTC | CASSIDIPGTFYNEQFF
once | NA | TRBJ2-3 | TRBV10-3 | TGTGCCATCAGTCAGACGGCGGGGTTGACAGATACGCAGTATTTT | CAISQTAGLTDTQYF
once | TRBD1 | TRBJ1-4 | TRBV19 | TGTGCCAGTAGTATTGAACAGGGGGCCGCTAATGAAAAACTGTTTTTT | CASSIEQGAANEKLFF
NA | TRBD2 | TRBJ2-3 | TRBV7-2 | TGTGCCAGCAGCGCACGACTAGCGGGGGGGCCGTCGAATACGCAGTATTTT | CASSARLAGGPSNTQYF
NA | NA | TRBJ1-5 | TRBV19 | TGTGCCAGTAGTATCCAACAGCTCAATCAGCCCCAGCATTTT | CASSIQQLNQPQHF
NA | NA | TRBJ1-5 | TRBV7-8 | TGTGCCAGCAGCGGACCCACAGGGAACAATCAGCCCCAGCATTTT | CASSGPTGNNQPQHF
NA | NA | TRBJ2-4 | TRBV5-1 | TGCGCCAGCAGCTTGGAGAGCAGGGTAAGGGACATTCAGTACTTC | CASSLESRVRDIQYF
NA | TRBD1 | TRBJ1-2 | TRBV7-2 | TGTGCCAGCAGCTTACGACAGGGGCCTCGGTATGGCTACACCTTC | CASSLRQGPRYGYTF
NA | NA | TRBJ1-2 | TRBV3-1/TRBV3-2 | TGTGCCAGCAGCCAAGCAGCTAACTATGGCTACACCTTC | CASSQAANYGYTF
few | TRBD2 | TRBJ2-1 | TRBV18 | TGTGCCAGCTCACCATTAGGACTAGCGGGAGGTGAGCAGTTCTTC | CASSPLGLAGGEQFF
once | NA | TRBJ1-2 | TRBV19 | TGTGCCAGTAGTCCCCGGGTAAACTATGGCTACACCTTC | CASSPRVNYGYTF
NA | NA | TRBJ1-1 | TRBV5-1 | TGCGCCAGCAGAGTTGGGCCCCCCACTGAAGCTTTCTTT | CASRVGPPTEAFF
NA | NA | TRBJ2-7 | TRBV5-3 | TGTGCCAGACCCCGGACCGGGGGTCCAGCCCTCTACGAGCAGTACTTC | CARPRTGGPALYEQYF
NA | NA | TRBJ1-2 | TRBV7-9 | TGTGCCAGCAGCTTACAGGGGTCAACTAACTATGGCTACACCTTC | CASSLQGSTNYGYTF
NA | TRBD1 | TRBJ1-5 | TRBV7-2 | TGTGCCAGCAGCTTAATAGGCAGGGGGGATCAGCCCCAGCATTTT | CASSLIGRGDQPQHF
NA | NA | TRBJ1-1 | TRBV5-6 | TGTGCCAGCAGCCCCGGGACTTTAACTGAAGCTTTCTTT | CASSPGTLTEAFF
NA | TRBD1 | TRBJ2-2 | TRBV10-3 | TGTGCCACGGAGACAGGGGGCACCGGGGAGCTGTTTTTT | CATETGGTGELFF
NA | TRBD1 | TRBJ1-2 | TRBV19 | TGTGCCACCTCCAGCGACAGGGGGCTCTATGGCTACACCTTC | CATSSDRGLYGYTF
NA | TRBD2 | TRBJ2-1 | TRBV5-1 | TGCGCCAGCAGCTTGAATAGCGGGGGGCCGGGGGCAAACAATGAGCAGTTCTTC | CASSLNSGGPGANNEQFF
NA | NA | TRBJ2-7 | TRBV4-3 | TGCGCCAGCAGCCTCCACGAGCGATACGAGCAGTACTTC | CASSLHERYEQYF
NA | NA | TRBJ2-7 | TRBV10-3 | TGTGCCATCAGTGAGGCCAGTTCCTACGAGCAGTACTTC | CAISEASSYEQYF
NA | TRBD1 | TRBJ1-4 | TRBV7-2 | TGTGCCAGCAGCTTAGGCTCGTCAGGGGGTTATGAAAAACTGTTTTTT | CASSLGSSGGYEKLFF
NA | TRBD1 | TRBJ2-7 | TRBV6-5 | TGTGCCAGCAGCCAGGGGGTGTCGAGCTCCTACGAGCAGTACTTC | CASSQGVSSSYEQYF
NA | NA | TRBJ1-2 | TRBV27 | TGTGCCAGCAGTTCCGGAGGACAGAACTATGGCTACACCTTC | CASSSGGQNYGYTF
NA | TRBD1 | TRBJ1-1 | TRBV30 | TGTGCCTGGGAGGGATTGACAGGGGCAACTGAAGCTTTCTTT | CAWEGLTGATEAFF
NA | TRBD2 | TRBJ2-7 | TRBV14 | TGTGCCAGCAGCCCCAGGGAGGGAGAATTCAGCTCCTACGAGCAGTACTTC | CASSPREGEFSSYEQYF
NA | TRBD1 | TRBJ2-5 | TRBV5-1 | TGCGCCAGCAGCTCACAGGGGGGACTAGAGACCCAGTACTTC | CASSSQGGLETQYF
NA | NA | TRBJ2-5 | TRBV6-2/TRBV6-3 | TGTGCCAGCAGTTACGGGAGGGGGAGGGAGACCCAGTACTTC | CASSYGRGRETQYF
NA | NA | TRBJ1-2 | TRBV5-1 | TGCGCCAGCAGCGCCGAAGACGGGTCCTTTGGCTACACCTTC | CASSAEDGSFGYTF
NA | NA | TRBJ1-3 | TRBV5-1 | TGCGCCAGCAGCCAGGTCGGCAATGCTGGAAACACCATATATTTT | CASSQVGNAGNTIYF
NA | NA | TRBJ1-6 | TRBV5-4 | TGTGCCAGCAGCTTGGTAGGGGGATCCTATAATTCACCCCTCCACTTT | CASSLVGGSYNSPLHF
once | TRBD2 | TRBJ2-7 | TRBV7-9 | TGTGCCAGCAGCTTCGGGGGGTTCCACGAGCAGTACTTC | CASSFGGFHEQYF
NA | NA | TRBJ2-1 | TRBV5-1 | TGCGCCAGCAGCTTGGGGCAGGGGCCGCCAGATGAGCAGTTCTTC | CASSLGQGPPDEQFF
NA | NA | TRBJ1-1 | TRBV28 | TGTGCCAGCAGTTCCGGGAGAGAGGCTTTCTTT | CASSSGREAFF
NA | NA | TRBJ2-1 | TRBV7-8 | TGTGCCAGCAGCGGTACAGGGACCTACAATGAGCAGTTCTTC | CASSGTGTYNEQFF